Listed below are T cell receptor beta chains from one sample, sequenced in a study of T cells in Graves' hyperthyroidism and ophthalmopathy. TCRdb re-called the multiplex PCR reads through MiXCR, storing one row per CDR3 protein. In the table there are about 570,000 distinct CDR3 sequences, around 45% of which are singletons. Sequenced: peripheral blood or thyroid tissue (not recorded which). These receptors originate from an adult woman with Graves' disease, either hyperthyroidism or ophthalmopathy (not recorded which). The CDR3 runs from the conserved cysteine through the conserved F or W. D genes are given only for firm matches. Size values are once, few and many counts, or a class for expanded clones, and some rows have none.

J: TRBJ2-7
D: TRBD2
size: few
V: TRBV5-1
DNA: TGCGCCAGCAGCTTAGGAGCGGGAGGAGTCGAGCAGTACTTC
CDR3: CASSLGAGGVEQYF

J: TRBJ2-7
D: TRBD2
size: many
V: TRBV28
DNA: TGTGCCAGCAGTTCTAGCGGGATCGTGTACGAGCAGTACTTC
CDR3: CASSSSGIVYEQYF

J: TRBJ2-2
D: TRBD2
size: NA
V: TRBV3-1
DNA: TGTGCCAGCAGCCCCCTTGGCGGGAGTAGGTCCGGGGAGCTGTTTTTT
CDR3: CASSPLGGSRSGELFF

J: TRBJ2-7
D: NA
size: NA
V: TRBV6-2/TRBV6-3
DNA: TGTGCCAGCAGGGGCCAGGGAAATCCCTACGAGCAGTACTTC
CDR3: CASRGQGNPYEQYF

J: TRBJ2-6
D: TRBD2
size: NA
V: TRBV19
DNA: TGTGCCAGCATGGGAGGGCCAGATGCGATGGGGAACACTGAAGCTTTC
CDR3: CASMGGPDAMGNTEAF

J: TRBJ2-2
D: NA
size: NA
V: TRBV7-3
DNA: TGTGCCAGCAGCTCGAAGGGGAACACCGGGGAGCTGTTTTTT
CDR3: CASSSKGNTGELFF

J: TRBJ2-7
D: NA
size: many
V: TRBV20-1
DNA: TGCAGTGCCGGCAGGGGCTACGAGCAGTACTTC
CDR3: CSAGRGYEQYF

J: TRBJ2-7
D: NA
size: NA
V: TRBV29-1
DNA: TGCAGCGTTGGCATCGGGAGTGAGCAGTACTTC
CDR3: CSVGIGSEQYF

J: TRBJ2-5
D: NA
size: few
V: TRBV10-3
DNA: TGTGCCATCAGTGAGGAGGGAATCCTGGAGACCCAGTACTTC
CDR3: CAISEEGILETQYF

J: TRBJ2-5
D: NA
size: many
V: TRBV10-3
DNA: TGTGCCATCAGTAAGGAGGGCCAGGGGGAGACCCAGTACTTC
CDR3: CAISKEGQGETQYF

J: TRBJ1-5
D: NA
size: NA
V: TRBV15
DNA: TGTGCCACCAGCAGGGACGTACTAATGGATCAGCCCCAGCATTTT
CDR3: CATSRDVLMDQPQHF

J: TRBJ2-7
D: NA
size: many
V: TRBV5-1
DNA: TGCGCCAGCAGAGAAGGCCGCCTTCGGGACTCATCCTACGAGCAGTACTTC
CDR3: CASREGRLRDSSYEQYF

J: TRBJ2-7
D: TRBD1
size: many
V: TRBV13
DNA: TGTGCCAGCAGCCAGAACAGGGGCGACGAGCAGTACTTC
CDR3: CASSQNRGDEQYF

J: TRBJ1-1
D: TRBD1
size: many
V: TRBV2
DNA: TGTGCCAGTACCGGGACAGCGAACACTGAAGCTTTCTTT
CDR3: CASTGTANTEAFF

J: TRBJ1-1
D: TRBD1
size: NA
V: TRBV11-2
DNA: TGTGCCAGCAGCTTTGGACAGGGGGCTTTGGCTTTCTTT
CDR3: CASSFGQGALAFF

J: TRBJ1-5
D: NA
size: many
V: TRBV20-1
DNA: TGCAGTACTCAGGGGTTTTCCCAGCCCCAGCATTTT
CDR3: CSTQGFSQPQHF

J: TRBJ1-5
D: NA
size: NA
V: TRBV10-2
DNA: TGTGCCAGCAGTTACTCTAGGCCCGATCAGCCCCAGCATTTT
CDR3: CASSYSRPDQPQHF

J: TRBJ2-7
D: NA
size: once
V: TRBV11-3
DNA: TGTGCCAGCAGTTACTCGGGCAGGAGATACGAGCAGTACTTC
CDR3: CASSYSGRRYEQYF

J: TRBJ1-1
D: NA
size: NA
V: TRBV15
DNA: TGTGCCACCAGCAGCCCTAGTGCATGGGGAAACACTGAAGCTTTCTTT
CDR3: CATSSPSAWGNTEAFF

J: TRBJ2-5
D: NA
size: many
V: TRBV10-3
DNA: TGTGCCATCAGTGGTAATCGGAGGCAGGGGGAGACCCAGTACTTC
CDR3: CAISGNRRQGETQYF

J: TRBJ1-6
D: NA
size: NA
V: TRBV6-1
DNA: TGTGCCAGCAGTGAACAGGGAAATTCACCCCTCCACTTT
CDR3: CASSEQGNSPLHF

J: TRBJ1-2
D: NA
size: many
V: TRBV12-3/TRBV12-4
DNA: TGTGCCAGCACCTCCCACGACCCCTATGGCTACACCTTC
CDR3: CASTSHDPYGYTF

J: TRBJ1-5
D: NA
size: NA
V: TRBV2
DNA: TGTGCCAGCAGTTTCGACAACTTTCAGCAGCCCCAGCATTTT
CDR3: CASSFDNFQQPQHF

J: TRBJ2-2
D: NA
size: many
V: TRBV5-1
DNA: TGCGCCAGCAGCTTGGCGGTCGGCAGAGCCGGGGAGCTGTTTTTT
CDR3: CASSLAVGRAGELFF

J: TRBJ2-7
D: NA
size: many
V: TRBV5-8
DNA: TGTGCCAGCAGCATCCCCGGGGCGACGGTCGAGCAGTACTTC
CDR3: CASSIPGATVEQYF

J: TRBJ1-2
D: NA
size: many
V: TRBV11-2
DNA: TGTGCCAGCAGCTTACATTCCCGTTATGGCTACACCTTC
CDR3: CASSLHSRYGYTF

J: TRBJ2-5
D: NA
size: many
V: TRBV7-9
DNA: TGTGCCAGCAGTTTGCAGGGTTTTGACGAAGAGACCCAGTACTTC
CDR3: CASSLQGFDEETQYF

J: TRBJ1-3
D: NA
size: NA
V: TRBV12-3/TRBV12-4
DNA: TGTGCCAGCAGGGGGGACGGTCGGAGCTCTGGAAACACCATATATTTT
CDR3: CASRGDGRSSGNTIYF

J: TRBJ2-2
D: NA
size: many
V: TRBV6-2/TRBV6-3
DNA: TGTGCCAGCACCCCCGGGGGATTGGGTCGCACCGGGGAGCTGTTTTTT
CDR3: CASTPGGLGRTGELFF

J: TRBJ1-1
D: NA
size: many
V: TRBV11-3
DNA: TGTGCCAGCATCCTCCTGGGGGGCACTGAAGCTTTCTTT
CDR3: CASILLGGTEAFF

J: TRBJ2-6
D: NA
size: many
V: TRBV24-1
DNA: TGTGCCACCGGGAGCCCTGGGGCCAACGTCCTGACTTTC
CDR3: CATGSPGANVLTF

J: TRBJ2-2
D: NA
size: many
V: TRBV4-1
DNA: TGCGCCAGCAGCCAAGCGGACCACACCGGGGAGCTGTTTTTT
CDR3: CASSQADHTGELFF

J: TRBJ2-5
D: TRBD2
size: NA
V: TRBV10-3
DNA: TGTGCCATCAGTCCGACTAGCGGGAAAGGAGAGACCCAGTACTTC
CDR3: CAISPTSGKGETQYF

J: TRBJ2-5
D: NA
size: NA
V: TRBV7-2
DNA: TGTGCCAGCAGTTCCTTTAAGGAGACCCAGTACTTC
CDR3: CASSSFKETQYF

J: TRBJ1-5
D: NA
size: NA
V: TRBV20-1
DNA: TGCAGTGCTAGAGTAGGTATGGGACAAGGGCCCCAGCATTTT
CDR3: CSARVGMGQGPQHF

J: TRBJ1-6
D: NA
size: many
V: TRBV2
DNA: TGTGCCAGCAGTGGGGGGACGCACAGCCAACCCCTCCACTTT
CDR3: CASSGGTHSQPLHF

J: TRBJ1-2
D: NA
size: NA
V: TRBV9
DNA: TGTGCCAGCAGCGCCGGGGCCGCTAACTATGGCTACACCTTC
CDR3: CASSAGAANYGYTF

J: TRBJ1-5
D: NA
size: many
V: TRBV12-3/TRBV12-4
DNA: TGTGCCAGCAGTTCCAGCTATCAGCCCCAGCATTTT
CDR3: CASSSSYQPQHF

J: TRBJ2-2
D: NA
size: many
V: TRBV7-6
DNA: TGTGCCAGCAGCTTTGGAGTAGGCTTTGGGGACACCGGGGAGCTGTTTTTT
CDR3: CASSFGVGFGDTGELFF

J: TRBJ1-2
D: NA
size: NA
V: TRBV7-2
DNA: TGTGCCAGCAGCATGCAGGGAAACTATGGCTACACCTTC
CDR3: CASSMQGNYGYTF

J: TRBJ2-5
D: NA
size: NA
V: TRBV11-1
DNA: TGTGCCAGCTGGACCGGGACCGCAGCCGGAGAGACCCAGTACTTC
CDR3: CASWTGTAAGETQYF

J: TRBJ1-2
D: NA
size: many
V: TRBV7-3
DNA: TGTGCCAGCAGCCCAGGTCCGGTTACCTATGGCTACACCTTC
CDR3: CASSPGPVTYGYTF

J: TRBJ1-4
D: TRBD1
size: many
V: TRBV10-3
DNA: TGTGCCATCAGTGAGGGGGACAGTCGTTATGAAAAACTGTTTTTT
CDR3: CAISEGDSRYEKLFF

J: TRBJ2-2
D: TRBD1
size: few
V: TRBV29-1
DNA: TGCAGCGTAAACAGGGGTTTGGTCGGGGAGCTGTTTTTT
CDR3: CSVNRGLVGELFF

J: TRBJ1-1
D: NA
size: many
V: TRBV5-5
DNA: TGTGCCAGCAGCTCCTTTGCAGTCTACCACACTGAAGCTTTCTTT
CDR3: CASSSFAVYHTEAFF

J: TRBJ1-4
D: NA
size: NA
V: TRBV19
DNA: TGTGCCAGTAGTCCCTCGGAGGCTACCAATGAAAAACTGTTTTTT
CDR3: CASSPSEATNEKLFF

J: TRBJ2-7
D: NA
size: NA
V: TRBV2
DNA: TGTGCCACCCGGGGCTCCTACGAGCAGTACTTC
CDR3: CATRGSYEQYF

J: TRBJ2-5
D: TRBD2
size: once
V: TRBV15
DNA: TGTGCCACCAGCAGACCAGACTGGACGGGAGGCGGGGAGACCCAGTACTTC
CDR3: CATSRPDWTGGGETQYF

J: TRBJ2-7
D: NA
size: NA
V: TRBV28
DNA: TGTGCCAGCAGTTCCTGGGGGCAGGGCAGAGCTTATTACGAGCAGTACTTC
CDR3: CASSSWGQGRAYYEQYF

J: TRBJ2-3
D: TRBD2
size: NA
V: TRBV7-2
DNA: TGTGCCAGCAGCTTAAAGGGACTAGCGGGATTTGCAGATACGCAGTATTTT
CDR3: CASSLKGLAGFADTQYF

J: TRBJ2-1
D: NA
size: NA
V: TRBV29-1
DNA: TGCAGCGTTGAATCTGGCCGCCACGATGAGCAGTTCTTC
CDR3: CSVESGRHDEQFF

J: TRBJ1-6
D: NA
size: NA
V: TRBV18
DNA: TGTGCCAGCTCACCATCGGGGGTCGGCTCACCCCTCCACTTT
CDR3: CASSPSGVGSPLHF

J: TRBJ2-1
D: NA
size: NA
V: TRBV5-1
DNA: TGCGCCAGCAGCTTGAGTGATGAGCAGTTCTTC
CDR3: CASSLSDEQFF

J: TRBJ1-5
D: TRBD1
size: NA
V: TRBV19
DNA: TGTGCCAGTAGTATAGCACAGCGCAGGGGGCAGCATTTT
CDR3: CASSIAQRRGQHF

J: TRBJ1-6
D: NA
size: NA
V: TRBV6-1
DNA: TGTGCCAGCACCCCACCGAGTTGGTCACCCCTCCACTTT
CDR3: CASTPPSWSPLHF